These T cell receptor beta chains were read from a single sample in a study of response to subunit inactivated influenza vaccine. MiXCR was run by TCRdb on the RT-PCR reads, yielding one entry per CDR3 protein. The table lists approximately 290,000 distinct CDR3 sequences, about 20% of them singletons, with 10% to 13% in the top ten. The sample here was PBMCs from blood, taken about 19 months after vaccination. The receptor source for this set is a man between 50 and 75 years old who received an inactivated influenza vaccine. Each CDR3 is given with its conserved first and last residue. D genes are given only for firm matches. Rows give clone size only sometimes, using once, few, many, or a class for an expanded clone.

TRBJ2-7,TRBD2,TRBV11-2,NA,TGTGCCAGCAGCCACCAGGGGCTAGCGGGTGAGCAGTACTTC,CASSHQGLAGEQYF
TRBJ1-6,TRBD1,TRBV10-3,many,TGTGCCATCAGTGAGGGTGAAGGGGGCAGGTCCCTCCACTTT,CAISEGEGGRSLHF
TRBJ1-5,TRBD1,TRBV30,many,TGTGCCTGGAGTGTAGGGGGCAGGCAGCCCCAGCATTTT,CAWSVGGRQPQHF
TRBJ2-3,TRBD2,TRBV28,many,TGTGCCAGCAGTTTAAATAGCGGGGGTTTCACAGATACGCAGTATTTT,CASSLNSGGFTDTQYF
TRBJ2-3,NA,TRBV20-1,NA,TGCAGTGCTAGATGGGGAACCGGGGGCACAGATACGCAGTATTTT,CSARWGTGGTDTQYF
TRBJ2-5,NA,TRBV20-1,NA,TGCAGTGCACCACCCCTAGGGCATGAAGAGACCCAGTACTTC,CSAPPLGHEETQYF
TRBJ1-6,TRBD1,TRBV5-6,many,TGTGCCAGCAGCTTGGACGACAGGGTCCACCACTTT,CASSLDDRVHHF
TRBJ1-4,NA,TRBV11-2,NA,TGTGCCAGCAGCTTCGAGGGGTGGGGTGAACTGTTTTTT,CASSFEGWGELFF
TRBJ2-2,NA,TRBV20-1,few,TGCAGTGCTAGACCATCAGGGGCGGGGGCCGGGGAGCTGTTTTTT,CSARPSGAGAGELFF
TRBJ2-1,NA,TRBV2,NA,TGTGCCAGCAGTGAAATATGGGCAGCCGACAATGAGCAGTTCTTC,CASSEIWAADNEQFF
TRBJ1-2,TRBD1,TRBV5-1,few,TGCGCCAGCAGCTTGGTGACAGGGAGCCATGGCTACACCTTC,CASSLVTGSHGYTF
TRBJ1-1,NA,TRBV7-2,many,TGTGCCAGCAGCTTAGCTACGGGGGGGTGGATGAACACTGAAGCTTTCTTT,CASSLATGGWMNTEAFF
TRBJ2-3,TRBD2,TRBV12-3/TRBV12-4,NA,TGTGCCAGCAGGATAAGCGGGAGCTGGACAGATACGCAGTATTTT,CASRISGSWTDTQYF
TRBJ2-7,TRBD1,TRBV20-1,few,TGCAGTGCTGAACCGGGACAGGGATTTCGCCCCCACGAGCAGTACTTC,CSAEPGQGFRPHEQYF
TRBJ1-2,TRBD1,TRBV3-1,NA,TGTGCCAGCAGCCACCGACAGGGTGGGAATAACTATGGCTACACCTTC,CASSHRQGGNNYGYTF
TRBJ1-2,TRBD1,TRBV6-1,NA,TGTGCCAGCGGCCGACAGGGTTCTTTTTATGGCTACACCTTC,CASGRQGSFYGYTF
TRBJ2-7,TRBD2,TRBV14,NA,TGTGCCAGCAGCCAAGCGTTAGCGGGAGCCCACGAGCAGTACTTC,CASSQALAGAHEQYF
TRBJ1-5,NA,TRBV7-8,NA,TGTGCCAGCAGCACTGGACAGTATCAGCCCCAGCATTTT,CASSTGQYQPQHF
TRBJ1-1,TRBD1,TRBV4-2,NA,TGTGCCAGCAGCCATTACTGGACAGGACCAAACACTGAAGCTTTCTTT,CASSHYWTGPNTEAFF
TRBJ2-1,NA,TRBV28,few,TGTGCCAGCAGAAGGGTTTATGAGCAGTTCTTC,CASRRVYEQFF
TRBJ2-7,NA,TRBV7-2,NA,TGTGCCAGCAGCTTAGGGAGGGCAGTCGAGCAGTACTTC,CASSLGRAVEQYF
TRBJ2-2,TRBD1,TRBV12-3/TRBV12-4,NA,TGTGCCAGCAGACCGGGACAGGGGGCCGGTCGGGAGCTGTTTTTT,CASRPGQGAGRELFF
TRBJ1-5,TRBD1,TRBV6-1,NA,TGTGCCAGCAGTCTTTTCTGGACAGGGGGGGACAATCAGCCCCAGCATTTT,CASSLFWTGGDNQPQHF